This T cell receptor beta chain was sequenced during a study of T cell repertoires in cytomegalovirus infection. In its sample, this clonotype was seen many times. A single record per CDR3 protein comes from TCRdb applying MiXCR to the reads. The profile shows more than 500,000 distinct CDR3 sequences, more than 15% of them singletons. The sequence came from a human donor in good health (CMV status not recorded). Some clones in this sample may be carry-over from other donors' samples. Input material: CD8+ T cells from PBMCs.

The CDR3, as DNA: TGTGCCAAACCGGGTACAGGGATCAATGAGCAGTTCTTC. It encodes CAKPGTGINEQFF. The chain couples TRBV2 to TRBJ2-1, with D maybe TRBD1 (6 bases). The length of the CDR3 is 13 residues. Germline V gene data show CDR1 as SNHLY and CDR2 as FYNNEI. Trimming left V 10 bases short and J 6 bases short, with 16 bases between.